The next 25 T cell receptor beta chains were all read from a single sample in a study of post-analysis software for immune sequencing data. Prepared libraries of TCR beta cDNA carried unique molecular identifiers. A single record per CDR3 protein comes from TCRdb applying MiXCR to the PCR reads. The sample holds fewer than 700,000 distinct CDR3 sequences, 44% seen once. Study-wide results and limits: Patients showed TRBV5-6, TRBV5-1 and TRBV20-1 among four to six TRBV segments more frequent than in controls.

Their antigens remain unidentified. The sequenced material came from blood. Receptors were obtained from a girl aged 10 to 17 with multiple sclerosis.

DNA for the CDR3: TGTGCCATCAGTGGGTCGTCCGCGGGGGCCAACGTCCTGACTTTC. This sequence encodes CAISGSSAGANVLTF. The chain links TRBV10-3 to TRBJ2-6; D gene unclear. V lost 4 bases and J 4 bases, leaving 11 bases between the germline ends. Germline V lookup: CDR1 ENHRY, CDR2 SYGVKD. CDR3 length equals 15 residues.

This clonotype was observed a few times. V usage is TRBV7-2 and J usage is TRBJ2-1, with a weak D call TRBD2 (6 bases). CDR1 SGHTA and CDR2 FQGNSA come from the germline V gene. The V gene lost 1 base and the J gene lost 3 bases, with 10 bases spanning the gap. The length of the CDR3 is 15 residues. DNA of the CDR3: TGTGCCAGCAGCTTAGGTTGGGGGGACTACAATGAGCAGTTCTTC. Its translation: CASSLGWGDYNEQFF.

The table lists this clonotype with a few counts. This chain links TRBV6-1 with TRBJ1-2; D gene unclear. This CDR3 contains 14 residues. Germline V CDR1 and CDR2: MNHNS, SASEGT. The ends were cut back, 4 bases at V and 4 bases at J, with 13 bases in the middle. CDR3 region: CASSGTEPSYGYTF. CDR3 DNA: TGTGCCAGCAGTGGGACGGAACCGTCCTATGGCTACACCTTC.

This clonotype was picked up a small number of times. The V call is TRBV9, the J call TRBJ2-7; D could derive from TRBD1 or TRBD2 (6 bases each). V gave up 4 bases and J gave up 4 bases, with 15 bases separating them. Germline loops: CDR1 SGDLS, CDR2 YYNGEE. This CDR3 is built from 14 residues. The CDR3: CASSPRGGLYEQYF. The DNA for the CDR3 is TGTGCCAGCAGCCCCCGTGGGGGGCTATACGAGCAGTACTTC.

The CDR3: CASSQGRGLGNTEAFF. The CDR3, as DNA: TGCGCCAGCAGCCAAGGGAGGGGACTGGGCAACACTGAAGCTTTCTTT. The chain couples TRBV4-1 to TRBJ1-1; tentatively, D is TRBD1 (5 bases). The CDR3 covers 16 residues. Germline CDR1 MGHRA, CDR2 YSYEKL. V lost 1 base and J 2 bases, leaving 14 bases between the germline ends.

This clonotype appeared a few times. V usage is TRBV7-2 and J usage is TRBJ2-1, with 13 bases matching TRBD2. This CDR3 has 23 residues. Germline V gene lookup returns CDR1 SGHTA and CDR2 FQGNSA. V lost 0 bases to trimming and J lost 4 bases; unmatched junction nucleotides: 21. The DNA for the CDR3 is TGTGCCAGCAGCTTAGCCTTTCCGAAACTAGCGGGAGGGAAAGTTGGACGTTACAATGAGCAGTTCTTC. Translated, it gives CASSLAFPKLAGGKVGRYNEQFF.

V usage is TRBV29-1 and J usage is TRBJ1-5; D is unclear. The CDR3 runs to 14 residues. From germline, CDR1 is SQVTM and CDR2 ANQGSEA. Trimming took off 6 bases at V and 0 bases at J, with 12 bases between the two ends. CDR3 sequence (DNA): TGCAGCGTCAAGGACTGGAATAGCAATCAGCCCCAGCATTTT. Amino acids: CSVKDWNSNQPQHF.

The chain combines TRBV6-5 with TRBJ1-1; 10 nucleotides align to TRBD1. The CDR3 extends over 15 amino acids. V dropped 6 bases and J dropped 1; count of bases not matched to a gene: 5. Germline V gene lookup returns CDR1 MNHEY and CDR2 SVGAGI. The CDR3 DNA reads as TGTGCCAGCAGAGCCGGGACAGGGGAGAACACTGAAGCTTTCTTT. Its translation: CASRAGTGENTEAFF.

V usage is TRBV10-2 and J usage is TRBJ2-3; 8 bases map to TRBD2. V was pared by 2 bases and J by 11 bases, with 6 bases of the junction left unmatched. The length of the CDR3 is 13 residues. Germline-derived CDR1 and CDR2 are WSHSY and SAAADI. The CDR3 loop reads CASSEDRGGVQYF. The CDR3 region has the DNA TGCGCCAGCAGTGAGGACCGGGGGGGCGTGCAGTATTTT.

This clonotype was seen a few times. The chain has TRBV5-1 and TRBJ2-7; D gene unclear. Germline loops: CDR1 SGHRS, CDR2 YFSETQ. The V end lost 4 bases, the J end lost 7 bases, and 15 bases lay between the germline ends. The CDR3 length is 13 residues. CDR3 in amino acids: CASSRLGQNEQYF. The CDR3 nucleotides read TGCGCCAGCAGCCGCCTTGGCCAAAATGAGCAGTACTTC.

This clonotype has a handful of counts. The chain couples TRBV20-1 to TRBJ2-3; tentative D call: TRBD1 (5 bases). Germline V gives CDR1 DFQATT, CDR2 SNEGSKA (reference sequence). The CDR3 has 12 residues. Trimming removed 5 bases from V and 2 bases from J, with 8 bases in between. The CDR3 nucleotides read TGCAGTGCTTTACAGGACACAGATACGCAGTATTTT. Translation: CSALQDTDTQYF.

This clonotype has just a few counts. V usage is TRBV9 and J usage is TRBJ2-1, with 10 bases lining up with TRBD2. This CDR3 contains 16 residues. In germline, CDR1 is SGDLS, CDR2 YYNGEE. V lost 0 bases and J lost 4; bases outside the gene matches: 4. The CDR3 nucleotides are TGTGCCAGCAGCGTAGCGACTAGCGGGTTGTACAATGAGCAGTTCTTC. Its protein product is CASSVATSGLYNEQFF.

The chain is built from TRBV3-1 and TRBJ2-6, with TRBD1 matching over 12 bases. Germline V gene lookup returns CDR1 LGHDT and CDR2 YNNKEL (reference sequence). This CDR3 region has 21 residues. V was pared by 0 bases and J by 4 bases, with 13 bases of the junction left unmatched. This CDR3 is CASSQEYAEGQGARGANVLTF. The CDR3 DNA follows: TGTGCCAGCAGCCAAGAATATGCCGAGGGACAGGGGGCGCGAGGGGCCAACGTCCTGACTTTC.

This clonotype was recorded a few times. The chain joins TRBV5-1 to TRBJ2-7; no reliable D call. The CDR3 runs 17 residues. The germline V gene encodes CDR1 SGHRS and CDR2 YFSETQ. Trimming took off 4 bases at V and 2 bases at J, with 22 bases between the two ends. The CDR3 DNA follows: TGCGCCAGCAGCCCTGGGCCCAGCCCCCTACGGCCCTACGAGCAGTACTTC. Translating it yields CASSPGPSPLRPYEQYF.

This clonotype was seen a handful of times. The chain carries TRBV29-1 and TRBJ2-3, with D hard to call. Germline V gives CDR1 SQVTM, CDR2 ANQGSEA. The CDR3 has 15 residues. Trimming cost V 3 bases and J 3 bases, with 16 bases left between them. In DNA form, the CDR3 reads TGCAGCGTTGACGTTTTGACATGGTCGACAGATACGCAGTATTTT. It yields the protein CSVDVLTWSTDTQYF.

The chain combines TRBV5-1 with TRBJ2-1, with 10 bases identical to TRBD2. V lost 4 bases, J lost 9 bases, and 4 bases stayed unmatched. The CDR3 runs 13 residues. Germline V lookup: CDR1 SGHRS, CDR2 YFSETQ. The CDR3 coding sequence is TGCGCCAGCAGCGGACTAGCGGAGAGTGAGCAGTTCTTC. It specifies CASSGLAESEQFF.

This clonotype has only a few counts. J is TRBJ2-7 and V is TRBV7-9; D possibly uses TRBD1 or TRBD2 (5 bases each). The CDR3 consists of 13 residues. Trimming stripped 11 bases from V and 7 bases from J, with 21 bases between. Germline lookup yields CDR1 SEHNR and CDR2 FQNEAQ (reference sequence). For the CDR3, the DNA is TGTGCCCTTTCCGGGACGGCTTGGAGGGAGCAGTACTTC. It is translated as CALSGTAWREQYF.

V is TRBV12-3 or TRBV12-4 and J is TRBJ1-1; no definite D call. This CDR3 contains 13 residues. V was pared by 2 bases and J by 7 bases, with 11 bases between. The CDR3 reads CASSLNRVHEAFF. CDR3 nucleotide sequence: TGTGCCAGCAGTTTAAATAGGGTGCATGAAGCTTTCTTT.

This clonotype was seen only once. This chain links TRBV12-5 with TRBJ1-1; the D gene is possibly TRBD1 (6 bases). This CDR3 has 13 amino acids. Trimming stripped 0 bases from V and 5 bases from J, with 7 bases between. Germline V gene data show CDR1 as LGHNT and CDR2 as FRNRAP. The chain's CDR3 is CASGLVGGTEAFF. CDR3 DNA sequence: TGTGCTAGTGGTTTGGTAGGGGGAACTGAAGCTTTCTTT. The complete variable domain, with remaining parts taken from reference TRBV12-5 and TRBJ1-1, reads DARVTQTPRHKVTEMGQEVTMRCQPILGHNTVFWYRQTMMQGLELLAYFRNRAPLDDSGMPKDRFSAEMPDATLATLKIQPSEPRDSAVYFCASGLVGGTEAFFGQGTRLTVV.

The chain employs TRBV5-5 and TRBJ1-1; 8 bases are a match to TRBD1. V lost 4 bases and J lost 6; bases outside the gene matches: 5. The V gene's germline CDR1 is SGHKS and CDR2 YYEKEE (reference sequence). This CDR3 contains 13 residues. As DNA, the CDR3 is TGTGCCAGCAGCGCCGACAGGGGACCTGAAGCTTTCTTT. Encoded protein: CASSADRGPEAFF. Together with reference TRBV5-5 and TRBJ1-1, the CDR3 gives the full variable domain: DAGVTQSPTHLIKTRGQQVTLRCSPISGHKSVSWYQQVLGQGPQFIFQYYEKEERGRGNFPDRFSARQFPNYSSELNVNALLLGDSALYLCASSADRGPEAFFGQGTRLTVV.

This rearrangement joins TRBV12-3 or TRBV12-4 to TRBJ1-2; D is possibly TRBD1 (5 bases). CDR3 size: 15 residues. V shed 6 bases and J shed 6 bases, with 20 bases lying between them. The CDR3, as DNA: TGTGCCAGCAGCTTCGGGGACTCACGGAAGGATGGCTACACCTTC. This codes for CASSFGDSRKDGYTF.

This clonotype was counted a few times. The rearrangement uses TRBV2 and TRBJ1-6; D gene uncertain. The length of the CDR3 is 14 residues. Germline V gene data show CDR1 as SNHLY and CDR2 as FYNNEI. V gave up 7 bases and J gave up 4 bases, with 11 bases separating them. DNA for the CDR3: TGTGCCAGCACTCTCCTCGCGTATAATTCACCCCTCCACTTT. Translation gives CASTLLAYNSPLHF.

The gene calls are TRBV12-3 or TRBV12-4 and TRBJ2-3; 10 bases match TRBD1. V shed 7 bases and J 4 bases; nucleotides not matched to a gene: 5. The CDR3 covers 14 residues. CDR3 sequence: CASKVGQGADTQYF. In DNA, the CDR3 is TGTGCCAGCAAGGTCGGACAGGGGGCAGATACGCAGTATTTT.

The sample holds many counts of this clonotype. This sequence joins TRBV6-2 or TRBV6-3 and TRBJ2-1; maybe TRBD2 (6 bases). In germline, CDR1 is MNHEY, CDR2 SVGEGT. This CDR3 is 14 amino acids long. Trimming took 6 bases from V and 5 from J, leaving 14 bases between them. CDR3 in amino acids: CASRERIADNEQFF. The CDR3 DNA sequence: TGTGCCAGCAGAGAGCGAATAGCGGACAATGAGCAGTTCTTC.

This clonotype was recorded many times. The chain is built from TRBV5-1 and TRBJ1-1; unclear D gene. The CDR3 is made up of 15 amino acids. V was clipped by 4 bases and J by 1 base, with 14 bases between them. The germline V gene has CDR1 SGHRS and CDR2 YFSETQ. CDR3 nucleotides: TGCGCCAGCAGCCCCCCCAACCCGGCGAACACTGAAGCTTTCTTT. Its translation: CASSPPNPANTEAFF.